The 3 T cell receptor beta chains below were found in one sample sequenced in a study of early T cells in non-severe SARS-CoV-2 infection. TCRdb reanalysed the 5' RACE reads using MiXCR and keeps one entry per CDR3 protein. Here the sample spans about 48,000 distinct CDR3 sequences, around 6.5% being singletons. The sample was whole blood, taken at baseline. All receptors come from an adult who was a healthcare worker with PCR-confirmed SARS-CoV-2 infection or an uninfected control (not recorded which).

V and J are TRBV5-6 and TRBJ2-7, with D possibly being TRBD2 (6 bases). This CDR3 is built from 12 residues. Germline assignment: CDR1 SGHDT and CDR2 YYEEEE. With 4 bases removed from V and 3 bases from J, the gap between germline ends came to 8 bases. The CDR3 here is CASSRENYEQYF. DNA for the CDR3: TGTGCCAGCAGCCGGGAGAACTACGAGCAGTACTTC.

Concerning this clonotype: This clone may be a read error of a much larger clone one base away. This chain joins TRBV6-5 and TRBJ2-1, with no clear D. Looked up from germline, CDR1 is MNHEY and CDR2 is SVGAGI. The CDR3 consists of 14 residues. Trimming shortened V by 0 bases and J by 9 bases, and 12 bases separated the two germline ends. CDR3 in amino acids: CASSYSKVVGEQFF. CDR3 in DNA: TGTGCCAGCAGTTACTCGAAGGTAGTGGGTGAGCAGTTCTTC.

This clonotype was seen a few times. The chain recombines TRBV20-1 with TRBJ2-3; D assignment may be TRBD1 or TRBD2 (5 bases each). Trimming took off 5 bases at V and 4 bases at J, with 13 bases between the two ends. CDR1 and CDR2 (germline): DFQATT, SNEGSKA (reference sequence). CDR3 length: 13 residues. The CDR3 DNA reads TGCAGTGCTCGGGACCCAAGGGCAGATACGCAGTATTTT. Amino acid sequence: CSARDPRADTQYF.